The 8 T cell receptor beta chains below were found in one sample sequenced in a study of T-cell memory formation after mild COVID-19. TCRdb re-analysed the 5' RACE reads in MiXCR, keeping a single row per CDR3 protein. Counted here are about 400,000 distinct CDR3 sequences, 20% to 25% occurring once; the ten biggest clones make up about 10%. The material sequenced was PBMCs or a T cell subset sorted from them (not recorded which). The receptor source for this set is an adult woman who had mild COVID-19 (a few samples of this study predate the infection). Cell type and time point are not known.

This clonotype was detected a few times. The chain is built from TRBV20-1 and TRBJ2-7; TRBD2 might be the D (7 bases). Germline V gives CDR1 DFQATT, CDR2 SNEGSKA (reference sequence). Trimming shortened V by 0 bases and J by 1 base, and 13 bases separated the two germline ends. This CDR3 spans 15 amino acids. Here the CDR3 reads CSARDPRGGSYEQYF. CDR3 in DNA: TGCAGTGCTAGAGACCCCAGGGGAGGGTCCTACGAGCAGTACTTC.

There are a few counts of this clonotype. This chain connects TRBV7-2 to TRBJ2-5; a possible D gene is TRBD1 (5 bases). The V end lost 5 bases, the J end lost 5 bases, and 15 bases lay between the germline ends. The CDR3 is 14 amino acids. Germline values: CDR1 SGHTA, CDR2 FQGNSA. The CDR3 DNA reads TGTGCCAGCAGCGTAACAGGCCTGGGGGAGACCCAGTACTTC. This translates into CASSVTGLGETQYF. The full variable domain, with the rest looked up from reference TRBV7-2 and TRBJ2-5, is GAGVSQSPSNKVTEKGKDVELRCDPISGHTALYWYRQSLGQGLEFLIYFQGNSAPDKSGLPSDRFSAERTGGSVSTLTIQRTQQEDSAVYLCASSVTGLGETQYFGPGTRLLVL.

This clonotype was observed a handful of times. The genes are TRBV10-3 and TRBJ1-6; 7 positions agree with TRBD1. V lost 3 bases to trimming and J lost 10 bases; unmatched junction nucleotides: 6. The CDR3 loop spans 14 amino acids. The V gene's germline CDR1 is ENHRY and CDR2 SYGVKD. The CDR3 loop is CAISEQGTGSPLHF. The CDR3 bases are TGTGCCATCAGTGAACAGGGGACGGGGTCACCCCTCCACTTT.

In nucleotides, the CDR3 is TGTGCCAGTAGTAACGGGAGACAGGATACGCAGTATTTT. It is translated as CASSNGRQDTQYF. V usage is TRBV19 and J usage is TRBJ2-3, with D perhaps TRBD2 (6 bases). Germline values: CDR1 LNHDA, CDR2 SQIVND (reference sequence). CDR3 length: 13 amino acids. V was trimmed by 4 bases and J by 6 bases, leaving 11 bases between them.

CDR3 region: CASTWTGNTEAFF. The CDR3 DNA reads TGTGCCAGCACCTGGACGGGGAACACTGAAGCTTTCTTT. The chain combines TRBV25-1 with TRBJ1-1, with D uncertain. The CDR3 covers 13 residues. V shed 7 bases and J shed 1 base, with 10 bases lying between them. Germline values: CDR1 MGHDK, CDR2 SYGVNS.

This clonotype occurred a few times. CDR3 sequence reads: CASSQVWNEQYF. CDR3 bases: TGCGCCAGCAGCCAAGTCTGGAACGAGCAGTACTTC. The rearrangement links TRBV4-1 to TRBJ2-7; D uncertain. CDR1 and CDR2 (germline): MGHRA, YSYEKL. The CDR3 covers 12 residues. The germline V and J ends were trimmed by 1 base and 5 bases, with 6 bases remaining between them.

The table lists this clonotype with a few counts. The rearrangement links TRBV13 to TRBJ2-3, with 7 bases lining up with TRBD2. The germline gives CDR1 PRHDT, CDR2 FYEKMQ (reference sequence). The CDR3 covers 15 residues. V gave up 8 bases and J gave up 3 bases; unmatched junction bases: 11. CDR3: CASSARREFTDTQYF. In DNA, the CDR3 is TGTGCCAGCTCCGCTCGGCGGGAGTTTACAGATACGCAGTATTTT.

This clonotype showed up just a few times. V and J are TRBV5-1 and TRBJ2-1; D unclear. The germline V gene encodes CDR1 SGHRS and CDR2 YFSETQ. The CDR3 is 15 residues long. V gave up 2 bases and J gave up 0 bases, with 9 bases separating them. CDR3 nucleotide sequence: TGCGCCAGCAGCTTAGTAGAGCCCTCCTACAATGAGCAGTTCTTC. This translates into CASSLVEPSYNEQFF. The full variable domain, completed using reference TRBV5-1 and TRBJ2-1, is KAGVTQTPRYLIKTRGQQVTLSCSPISGHRSVSWYQQTPGQGLQFLFEYFSETQRNKGNFPGRFSGRQFSNSRSEMNVSTLELGDSALYLCASSLVEPSYNEQFFGPGTRLTVL.